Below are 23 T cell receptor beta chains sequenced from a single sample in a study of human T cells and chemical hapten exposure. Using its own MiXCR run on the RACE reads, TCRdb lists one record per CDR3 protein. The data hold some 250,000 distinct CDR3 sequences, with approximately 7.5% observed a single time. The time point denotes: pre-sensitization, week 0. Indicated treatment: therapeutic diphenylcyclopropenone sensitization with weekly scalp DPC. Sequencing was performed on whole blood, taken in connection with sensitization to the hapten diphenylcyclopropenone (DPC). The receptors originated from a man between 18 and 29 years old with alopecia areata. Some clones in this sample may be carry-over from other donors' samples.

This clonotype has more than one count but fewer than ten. The CDR3 region has the DNA TGTGCCATCAGTGGAATTCTACAGGGGACTGAAGCTTTCTTT. Its protein is CAISGILQGTEAFF. The chain employs TRBV10-3 and TRBJ1-1; 7 positions match TRBD1. The CDR3 has 14 amino acids. V shed 4 bases, J shed 5 bases, and the junction held 7 bases outside the gene matches. CDR1 is ENHRY, CDR2 SYGVKD, per germline.

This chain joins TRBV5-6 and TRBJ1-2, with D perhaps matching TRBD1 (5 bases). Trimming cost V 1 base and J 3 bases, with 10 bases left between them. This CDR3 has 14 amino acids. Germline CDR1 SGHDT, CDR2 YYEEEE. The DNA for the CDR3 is TGTGCCAGCAGCTTGCCCGACAGCTACTATGGCTACACCTTC. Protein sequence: CASSLPDSYYGYTF.

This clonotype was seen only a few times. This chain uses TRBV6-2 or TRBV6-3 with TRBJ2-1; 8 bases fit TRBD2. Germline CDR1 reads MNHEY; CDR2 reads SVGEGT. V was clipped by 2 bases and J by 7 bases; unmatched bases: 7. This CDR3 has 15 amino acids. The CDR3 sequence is CASSYRRGDTNEQFF. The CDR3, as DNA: TGTGCCAGCAGTTACCGGCGGGGGGACACAAATGAGCAGTTCTTC.

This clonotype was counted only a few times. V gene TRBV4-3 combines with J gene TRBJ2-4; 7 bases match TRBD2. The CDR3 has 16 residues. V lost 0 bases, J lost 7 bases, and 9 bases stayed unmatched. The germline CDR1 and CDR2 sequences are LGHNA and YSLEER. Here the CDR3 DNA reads TGCGCCAGCAGCCAAGAAACGGTGAGGGAGGGGAACATTCAGTACTTC. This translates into CASSQETVREGNIQYF.

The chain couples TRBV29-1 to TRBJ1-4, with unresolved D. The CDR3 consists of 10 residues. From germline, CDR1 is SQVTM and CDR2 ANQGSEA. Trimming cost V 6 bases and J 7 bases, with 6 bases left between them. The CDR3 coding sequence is TGCAGCGTCAAAAGTGAAAAACTGTTTTTT. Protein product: CSVKSEKLFF.

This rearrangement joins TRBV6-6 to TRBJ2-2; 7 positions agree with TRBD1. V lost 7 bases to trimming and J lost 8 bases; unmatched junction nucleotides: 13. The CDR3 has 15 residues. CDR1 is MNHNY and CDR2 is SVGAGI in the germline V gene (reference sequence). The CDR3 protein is CASTIKASTGGELFF. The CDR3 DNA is TGTGCCAGCACCATAAAGGCTTCGACAGGGGGGGAGCTGTTTTTT.

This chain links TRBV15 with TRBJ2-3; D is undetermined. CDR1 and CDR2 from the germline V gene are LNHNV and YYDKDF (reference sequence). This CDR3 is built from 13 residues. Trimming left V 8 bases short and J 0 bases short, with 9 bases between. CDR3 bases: TGTGCCACCTGGACGGCTAGCACAGATACGCAGTATTTT. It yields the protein CATWTASTDTQYF.

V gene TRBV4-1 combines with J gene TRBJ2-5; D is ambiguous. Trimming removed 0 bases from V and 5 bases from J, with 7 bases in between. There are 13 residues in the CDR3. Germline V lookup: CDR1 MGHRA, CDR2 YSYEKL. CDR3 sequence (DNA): TGCGCCAGCAGCCAAGAAGGGCTGGAGACCCAGTACTTC. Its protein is CASSQEGLETQYF.

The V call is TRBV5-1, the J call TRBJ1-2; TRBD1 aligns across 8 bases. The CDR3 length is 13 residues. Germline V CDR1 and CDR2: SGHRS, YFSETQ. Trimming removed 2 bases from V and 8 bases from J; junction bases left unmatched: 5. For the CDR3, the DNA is TGCGCCAGCAGCTTACAGGGGGATAGCGGCTACACCTTC. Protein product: CASSLQGDSGYTF.

Here the CDR3 reads CASSLEGRNSPLHF. CDR3 sequence (DNA): TGTGCCAGCAGTTTAGAGGGGCGGAATTCACCCCTCCACTTT. The rearrangement links TRBV12-3 or TRBV12-4 to TRBJ1-6; D might be TRBD1 (5 bases). Trimming removed 1 base from V and 7 bases from J, with 8 bases in between. There are 14 residues in the CDR3.

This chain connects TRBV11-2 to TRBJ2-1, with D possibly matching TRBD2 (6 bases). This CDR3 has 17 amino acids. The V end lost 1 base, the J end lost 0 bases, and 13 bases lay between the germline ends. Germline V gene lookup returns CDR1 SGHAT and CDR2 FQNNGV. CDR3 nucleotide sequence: TGTGCCAGCAGCTTAGTGGCGGCGGGGAGCTCCTACAATGAGCAGTTCTTC. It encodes CASSLVAAGSSYNEQFF.

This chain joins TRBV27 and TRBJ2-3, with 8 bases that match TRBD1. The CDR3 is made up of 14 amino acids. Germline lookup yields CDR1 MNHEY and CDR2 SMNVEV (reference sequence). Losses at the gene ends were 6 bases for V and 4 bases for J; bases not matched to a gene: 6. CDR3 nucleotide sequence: TGTGCCAGCAGCGGACAGGGTAGCCCAGATACGCAGTATTTT. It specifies CASSGQGSPDTQYF.

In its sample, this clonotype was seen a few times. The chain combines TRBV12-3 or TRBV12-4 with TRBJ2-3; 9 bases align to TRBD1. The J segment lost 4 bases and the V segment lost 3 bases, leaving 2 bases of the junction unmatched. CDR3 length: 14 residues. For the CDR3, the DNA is TGTGCCAGCAGTTTGGGGGACAGGGCAGATACGCAGTATTTT. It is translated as CASSLGDRADTQYF.

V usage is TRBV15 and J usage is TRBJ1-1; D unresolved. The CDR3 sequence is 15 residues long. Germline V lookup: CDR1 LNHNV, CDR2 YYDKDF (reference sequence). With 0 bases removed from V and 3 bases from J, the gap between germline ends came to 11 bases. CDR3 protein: CATSRDRASDTEAFF. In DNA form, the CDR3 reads TGTGCCACCAGCAGAGATCGGGCCTCAGACACTGAAGCTTTCTTT.

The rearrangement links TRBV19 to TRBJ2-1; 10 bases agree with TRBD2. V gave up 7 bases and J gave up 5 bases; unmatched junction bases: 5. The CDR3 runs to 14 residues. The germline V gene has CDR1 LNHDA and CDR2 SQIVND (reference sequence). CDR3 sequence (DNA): TGTGCCAGTAAGCTAGCGGGGGTTAACAATGAGCAGTTCTTC. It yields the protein CASKLAGVNNEQFF.

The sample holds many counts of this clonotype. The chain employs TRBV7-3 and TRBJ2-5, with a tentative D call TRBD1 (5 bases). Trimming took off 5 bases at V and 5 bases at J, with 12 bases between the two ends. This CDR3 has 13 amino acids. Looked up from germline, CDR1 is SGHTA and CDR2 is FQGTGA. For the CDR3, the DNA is TGTGCCAGCAGCCCCAGGGAAGCGGAGACCCAGTACTTC. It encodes CASSPREAETQYF. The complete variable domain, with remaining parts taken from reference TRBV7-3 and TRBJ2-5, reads GAGVSQTPSNKVTEKGKYVELRCDPISGHTALYWYRQSLGQGPEFLIYFQGTGAADDSGLPNDRFFAVRPEGSVSTLKIQRTERGDSAVYLCASSPREAETQYFGPGTRLLVL.

The CDR3 sequence is CASSYPNRDQETQYF. In DNA form, the CDR3 reads TGTGCCAGCAGTTACCCGAACAGGGACCAAGAGACCCAGTACTTC. The rearrangement joins TRBV6-2 or TRBV6-3 to TRBJ2-5; perhaps TRBD1 as D (6 bases). Germline CDR1 is MNHEY and CDR2 is SVGEGT. V was clipped by 2 bases and J by 0 bases, with 10 bases between them. The CDR3 runs to 15 residues.

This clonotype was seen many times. The CDR3 bases are TGTGCCAGCAGCCAGACTTACGAGCAGTACTTC. Its protein product is CASSQTYEQYF. The rearrangement uses TRBV28 and TRBJ2-7; D gene ambiguous. This CDR3 is 11 amino acids long. With 6 bases removed from V and 4 bases from J, the gap between germline ends came to 7 bases. CDR1 is MDHEN, CDR2 SYDVKM, per germline.

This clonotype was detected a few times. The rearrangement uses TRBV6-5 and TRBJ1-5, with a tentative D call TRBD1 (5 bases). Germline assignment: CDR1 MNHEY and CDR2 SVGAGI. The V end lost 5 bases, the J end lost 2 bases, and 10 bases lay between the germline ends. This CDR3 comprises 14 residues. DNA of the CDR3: TGTGCCAGCAGTGCCGGGGCAGGCAATCAGCCCCAGCATTTT. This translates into CASSAGAGNQPQHF.

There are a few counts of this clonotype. CDR3 residues: CASSVHRDPTDTQYF. In DNA, the CDR3 is TGTGCCAGCAGCGTTCACAGGGACCCCACAGATACGCAGTATTTT. The chain couples TRBV9 to TRBJ2-3; D might be TRBD1 (6 bases). The CDR3 has 15 residues. The germline V and J ends were trimmed by 2 bases and 2 bases, with 12 bases remaining between them. Germline V lookup: CDR1 SGDLS, CDR2 YYNGEE. Drawing the rest from reference TRBV9 and TRBJ2-3, the complete variable domain is DSGVTQTPKHLITATGQRVTLRCSPRSGDLSVYWYQQSLDQGLQFLIQYYNGEERAKGNILERFSAQQFPDLHSELNLSSLELGDSALYFCASSVHRDPTDTQYFGPGTRLTVL.

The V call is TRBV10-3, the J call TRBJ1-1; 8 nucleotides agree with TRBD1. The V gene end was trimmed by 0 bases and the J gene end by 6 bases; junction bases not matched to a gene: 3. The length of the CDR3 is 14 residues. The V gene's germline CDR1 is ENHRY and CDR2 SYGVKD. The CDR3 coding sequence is TGTGCCATCAGTGAGTCTCCAGGGGGCCCTGAAGCTTTCTTT. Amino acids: CAISESPGGPEAFF.

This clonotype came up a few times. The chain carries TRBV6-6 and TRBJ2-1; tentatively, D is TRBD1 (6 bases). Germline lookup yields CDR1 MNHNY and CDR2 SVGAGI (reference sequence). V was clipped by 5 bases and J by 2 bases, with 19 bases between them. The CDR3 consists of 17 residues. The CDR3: CASSNRVPTGPYNEQFF. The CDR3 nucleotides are TGTGCCAGCAGTAACAGGGTACCTACAGGGCCCTACAATGAGCAGTTCTTC.

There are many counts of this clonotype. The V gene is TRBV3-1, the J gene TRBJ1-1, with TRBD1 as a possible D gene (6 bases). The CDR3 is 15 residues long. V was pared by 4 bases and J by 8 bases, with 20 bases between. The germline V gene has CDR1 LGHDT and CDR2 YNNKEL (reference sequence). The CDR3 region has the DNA TGTGCCAGCAGCCCAATGGAGGGGGGTTCGGTAGAAGCTTTCTTT. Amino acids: CASSPMEGGSVEAFF.